This TCR beta chain was retrieved from a study of shared clonotypes between healthy human individuals. In regard to this clone: Its antigen is unidentified.

The table came from immunoSEQ multiplex PCR; TCRdb's copy has only in-frame clones and leaves some out. Seen here are around 1.9 million clones, roughly 95% observed once, and the top ten hold more than 1.5%. In the naive CD8 group, cells lacked CD45RO and were positively selected for CCR7, so terminally differentiated effector memory CD45RA+ cells were left out. The study enrolled healthy HIV-negative adults without recent acute infections or vaccinations as donors. The CDR3 runs 12 residues. Germline CDR1 reads SQVTM; CDR2 reads ANQGSEA. V shed 7 bases and J 11 bases; nucleotides not matched to a gene: 6. Study findings and constraints: Deeper or shallower sequencing was expected to change how clonotypes are shared among donors.

The chain has TRBV29-1 and TRBJ1-6, with 9 positions matching TRBD1. The sequencing sample was made of naive CD8+ T cells from PBMCs. This TCR was recovered from a man between 18 and 29 years old in good health. Some clones in this sample may be carry-over from other donors' samples. The CDR3 is CSADRGGAPLHF. The CDR3 DNA reads TGCAGCGCGGACAGGGGTGGGGCACCCCTCCACTTT.